The 13 T cell receptor beta chains below all came from one sample that was sequenced in a study of blood T cell repertoires in COVID-19. Repertoires were generated with immunoSEQ multiplex PCR, while TCRdb's copy carries only in-frame clones and drops some. The sample carries fewer than 250,000 clones, approximately 83% recorded once. Sequencing was carried out using peripheral blood. These receptors were obtained from a human donor in a cohort sampled during active COVID-19.

The chain joins TRBV7-9 to TRBJ1-5, with 7 bases that match TRBD1. Germline loops: CDR1 SEHNR, CDR2 FQNEAQ (reference sequence). CDR3 size: 16 residues. V lost 5 bases to trimming and J lost 2 bases; unmatched junction nucleotides: 9. CDR3 DNA: TGTGCCAGCAGCCCCAGGGGGATAGAGGGCAATCAGCCCCAGCATTTT. Translating gives CASSPRGIEGNQPQHF.

The chain employs TRBV28 and TRBJ1-2; 8 positions match TRBD1. Germline CDR1 is MDHEN and CDR2 is SYDVKM. The trim removed 1 base at V and 4 bases at J, leaving 8 bases unmatched. The CDR3 has 16 amino acids. The CDR3 DNA is TGTGCCAGCAGTTTATTCGGAGGGACAGGCTTCTATGGCTACACCTTC. Residues: CASSLFGGTGFYGYTF.

This clone was recorded only once. The chain combines TRBV6-5 with TRBJ1-1, with no clear D. This CDR3 region has 13 residues. Germline V gene sequence: CDR1 MNHEY, CDR2 SVGAGI. The V gene lost 2 bases and the J gene lost 1 base, with 5 bases spanning the gap. CDR3 sequence: CASSYTGNTEAFF. CDR3 sequence (DNA): TGTGCCAGCAGTTACACGGGGAACACTGAAGCTTTCTTT.

The J gene is TRBJ2-5, the V gene TRBV5-1; 9 positions agree with TRBD1. The germline V gene has CDR1 SGHRS and CDR2 YFSETQ. The ends lost 4 bases at V and 4 bases at J; junction bases unmatched: 2. The CDR3 is 13 residues long. This chain's CDR3 is CASSLQGAETQYF. The CDR3 DNA sequence: TGCGCCAGCAGCCTACAGGGGGCAGAGACCCAGTACTTC.

This chain joins TRBV5-1 and TRBJ2-5; 9 bases are a match to TRBD2. Germline lookup yields CDR1 SGHRS and CDR2 YFSETQ. The CDR3 totals 17 residues. After removal of 0 bases from V and 5 bases from J, the junction contained 11 bases not matched to a gene. CDR3 sequence (DNA): TGCGCCAGCAGCTTGGCTCTACAGGCGGGAGGGATGGAGACCCAGTACTTC. As protein: CASSLALQAGGMETQYF.

In nucleotides, the CDR3 is TGCGCCAGCAGCTTGACCCGGGGGATCGACGAGCAGTACTTC. This codes for CASSLTRGIDEQYF. The gene calls are TRBV5-1 and TRBJ2-7; TRBD2 is a possible D gene (6 bases). The CDR3 sequence is 14 residues long. The ends were cut back, 1 base at V and 5 bases at J, with 13 bases in the middle. Germline V CDR1 and CDR2: SGHRS, YFSETQ.

The gene calls are TRBV4-1 and TRBJ2-7; 7 bases line up with TRBD1. The CDR3 runs to 18 residues. Germline values: CDR1 MGHRA, CDR2 YSYEKL. V trimming: 1 base; J trimming: 2 bases; junction bases outside the gene matches: 14. The CDR3 spells CASSQGGAGTELTYEQYF. The CDR3 DNA sequence: TGCGCCAGCAGCCAAGGTGGAGCAGGGACAGAGCTTACCTACGAGCAGTACTTC.

The gene calls are TRBV6-5 and TRBJ2-7, with 8 bases aligning to TRBD1. V shed 8 bases and J 4 bases; nucleotides not matched to a gene: 7. There are 13 residues in the CDR3. The V gene's germline CDR1 is MNHEY and CDR2 SVGAGI. The CDR3 DNA reads as TGTGCCAGCTCAGGGGGCGTAAGATACGAGCAGTACTTC. This codes for CASSGGVRYEQYF.

This clone was seen a single time. The rearrangement links TRBV6-5 to TRBJ1-2, with TRBD1 matching over 11 bases. Germline CDR1 MNHEY, CDR2 SVGAGI. CDR3 length equals 14 residues. With 8 bases clipped from V and 3 bases from J, the junction kept 5 bases outside the gene matches. CDR3 nucleotide sequence: TGTGCCAGCTCTAGGGACAGGGGGGACTATGGCTACACCTTC. It yields the protein CASSRDRGDYGYTF.

This chain uses TRBV2 with TRBJ1-2, with 8 bases fitting TRBD1. CDR3 size: 13 residues. Trimming took 6 bases from V and 7 from J; bases not matched to a gene: 7. Per the germline V gene, CDR1 is SNHLY and CDR2 is FYNNEI. CDR3 in DNA: TGTGCCAGCAGCGCAGGGGGCGGGGGTGGCTACACCTTC. It codes for CASSAGGGGGYTF.

The J gene is TRBJ2-7, the V gene TRBV4-1; no clear D. Germline CDR1 and CDR2: MGHRA and YSYEKL. CDR3 length equals 12 residues. V was cut by 4 bases and J by 5 bases, with 9 bases left in between. The CDR3 DNA sequence: TGCGCCAGCAGCCTTGGAGACGACGAGCAGTACTTC. Protein: CASSLGDDEQYF.

This clone occurred once. The chain links TRBV5-4 to TRBJ2-5; 13 nucleotides line up with TRBD2. CDR1 and CDR2 from the germline V gene are SGHNT and YYREEE (reference sequence). The CDR3 sequence is 15 residues long. The V segment lost 4 bases and the J segment 1 base; nucleotides outside the gene matches: 1. CDR3 sequence reads: CASSRTSGGQETQYF. DNA for the CDR3: TGTGCCAGCAGCCGGACTAGCGGGGGCCAAGAGACCCAGTACTTC.

This chain joins TRBV5-1 and TRBJ2-2, with 11 nucleotides matching TRBD1. The CDR3 consists of 17 residues. Germline V gene data show CDR1 as SGHRS and CDR2 as YFSETQ. J was trimmed by 6 bases and V by 4 bases; bases with no gene match: 11. CDR3 in DNA: TGCGCCAGCAGCCTGAGAGTTGGACAGGGGGCTTCCGGGGAGCTGTTTTTT. Protein sequence: CASSLRVGQGASGELFF.